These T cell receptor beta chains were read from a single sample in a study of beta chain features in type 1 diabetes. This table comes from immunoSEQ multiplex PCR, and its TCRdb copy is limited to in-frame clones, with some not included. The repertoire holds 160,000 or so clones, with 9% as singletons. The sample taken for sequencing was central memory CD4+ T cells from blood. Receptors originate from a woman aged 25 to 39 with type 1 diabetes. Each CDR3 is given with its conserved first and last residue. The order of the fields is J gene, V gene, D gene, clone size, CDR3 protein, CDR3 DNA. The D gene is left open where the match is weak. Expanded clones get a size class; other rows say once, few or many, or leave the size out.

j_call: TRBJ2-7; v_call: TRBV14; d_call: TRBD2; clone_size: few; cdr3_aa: CASRLAGGPNEQYF; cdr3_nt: TGTGCCAGCAGACTAGCGGGAGGGCCTAACGAGCAGTACTTC
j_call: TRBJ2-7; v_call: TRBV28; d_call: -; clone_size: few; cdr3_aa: CASSLGLYEQYF; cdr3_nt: TGTGCCAGCAGTTTGGGCTTATACGAGCAGTACTTC
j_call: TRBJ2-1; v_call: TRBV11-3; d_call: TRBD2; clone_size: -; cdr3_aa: CASASGNGNEQFF; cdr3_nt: TGTGCCAGCGCTAGCGGGAACGGGAATGAGCAGTTCTTC
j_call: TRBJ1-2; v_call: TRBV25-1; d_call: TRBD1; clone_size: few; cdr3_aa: CASSVTGTPNYGYTF; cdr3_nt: TGTGCCAGCAGTGTGACAGGGACTCCTAACTATGGCTACACCTTC
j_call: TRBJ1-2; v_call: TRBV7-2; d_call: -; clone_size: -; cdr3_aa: CASSLVGGEYGYTF; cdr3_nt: TGTGCCAGCAGCTTAGTAGGCGGGGAGTATGGCTACACCTTC
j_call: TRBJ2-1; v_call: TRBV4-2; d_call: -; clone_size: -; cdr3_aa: CASSQDRGLTAELF; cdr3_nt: TGTGCCAGCAGCCAAGATCGGGGACTCACCGCCGAGCTCTTC
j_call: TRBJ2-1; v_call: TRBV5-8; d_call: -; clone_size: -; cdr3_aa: CASSLGQTYNEQFF; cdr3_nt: TGTGCCAGCAGCTTGGGACAGACCTACAATGAGCAGTTCTTC
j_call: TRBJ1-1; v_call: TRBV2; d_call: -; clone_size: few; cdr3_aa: CASTLNTVGVYTEAFF; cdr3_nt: TGTGCCAGCACCCTGAACACGGTCGGGGTTTACACTGAAGCTTTCTTT
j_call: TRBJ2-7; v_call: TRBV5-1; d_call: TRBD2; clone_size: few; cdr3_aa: CASSLAGGHYEQYF; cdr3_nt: TGCGCCAGCAGCCTAGCGGGAGGACATTACGAGCAGTACTTC
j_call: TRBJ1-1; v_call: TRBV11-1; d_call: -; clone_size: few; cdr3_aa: CASSQTQEDGTEAFF; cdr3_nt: TGTGCCAGCAGCCAAACACAAGAGGATGGTACTGAAGCTTTCTTT
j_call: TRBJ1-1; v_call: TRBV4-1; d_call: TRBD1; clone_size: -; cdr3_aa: CASSLYRGNTEAFF; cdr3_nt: TGCGCCAGCAGCCTGTACAGGGGGAACACTGAAGCTTTCTTT
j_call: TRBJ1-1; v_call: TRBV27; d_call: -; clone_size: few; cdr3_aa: CASSYLSAADTEAFF; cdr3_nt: TGTGCCAGCAGTTACCTCTCGGCCGCGGACACTGAAGCTTTCTTT
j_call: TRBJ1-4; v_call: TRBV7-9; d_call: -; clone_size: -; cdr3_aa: CASSLQGEKLFF; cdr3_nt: TGTGCCAGCAGCCTACAGGGAGAAAAACTGTTTTTT
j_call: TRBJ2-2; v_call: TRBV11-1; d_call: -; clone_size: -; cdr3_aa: CASSLVPHGVLGNTGELFF; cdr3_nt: TGTGCCAGCAGCTTAGTTCCTCATGGAGTGTTGGGGAACACCGGGGAGCTGTTTTTT
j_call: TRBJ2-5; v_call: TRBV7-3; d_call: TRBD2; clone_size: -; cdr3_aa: CASSPSSGSLETQYF; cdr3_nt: TGTGCCAGCAGTCCCTCTAGCGGGAGTCTAGAGACCCAGTACTTC
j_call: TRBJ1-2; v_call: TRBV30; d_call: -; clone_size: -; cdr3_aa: CAWNLRGTNGYTF; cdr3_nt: TGTGCCTGGAATTTAAGGGGGACAAATGGCTACACCTTC
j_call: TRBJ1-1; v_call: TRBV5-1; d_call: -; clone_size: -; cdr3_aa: CASSLQGQVTEAFF; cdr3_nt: TGCGCCAGCAGCTTGCAGGGCCAGGTCACTGAAGCTTTCTTT
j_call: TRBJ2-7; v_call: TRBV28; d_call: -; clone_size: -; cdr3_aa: CASSPGTSLGEQYF; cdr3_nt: TGTGCCAGCAGTCCCGGGACTTCGTTGGGGGAGCAGTACTTC
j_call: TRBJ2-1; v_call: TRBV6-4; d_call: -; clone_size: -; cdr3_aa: CASSDSISGVYNEQFF; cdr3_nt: TGTGCCAGCAGTGACTCGATTAGCGGAGTATACAATGAGCAGTTCTTC
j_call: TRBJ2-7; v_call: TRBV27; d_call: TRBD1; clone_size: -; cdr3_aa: CASSWTTGGIYEQYF; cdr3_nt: TGTGCCAGCAGTTGGACGACAGGGGGAATCTACGAGCAGTACTTC
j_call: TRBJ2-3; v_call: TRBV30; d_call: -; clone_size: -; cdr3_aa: CAWSVAGTDTQYF; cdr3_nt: TGTGCCTGGAGTGTGGCAGGAACAGATACGCAGTATTTT
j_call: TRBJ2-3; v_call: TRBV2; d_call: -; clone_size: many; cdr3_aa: CASIEGSSADTQYF; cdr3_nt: TGTGCCAGCATTGAAGGTAGTAGCGCAGATACGCAGTATTTT
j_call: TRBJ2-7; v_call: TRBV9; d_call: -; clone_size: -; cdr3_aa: CASSAQPMTDNEQYF; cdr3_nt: TGTGCCAGCAGCGCCCAACCCATGACAGATAACGAGCAGTACTTC
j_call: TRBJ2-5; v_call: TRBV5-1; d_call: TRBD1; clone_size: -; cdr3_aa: CASSPFGTGEGETQYF; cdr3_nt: TGCGCCAGCTCGCCATTTGGGACAGGGGAAGGAGAGACCCAGTACTTC
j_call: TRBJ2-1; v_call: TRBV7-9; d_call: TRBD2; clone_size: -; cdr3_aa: CASSLSLAGAYNEQFF; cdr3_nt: TGTGCCAGCAGCTTAAGCTTAGCGGGAGCCTACAATGAGCAGTTCTTC
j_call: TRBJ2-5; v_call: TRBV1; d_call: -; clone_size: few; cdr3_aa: CTSSQGDVIDGKETQYF; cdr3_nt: TGCACCAGCAGCCAAGGGGATGTGATTGACGGGAAAGAGACCCAGTACTTC
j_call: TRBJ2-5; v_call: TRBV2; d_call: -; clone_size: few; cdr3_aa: CASSVGQNQETQYF; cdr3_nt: TGTGCCAGCAGTGTAGGACAAAACCAAGAGACCCAGTACTTC
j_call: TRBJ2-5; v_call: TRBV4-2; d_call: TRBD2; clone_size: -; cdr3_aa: CASSQGTSGSWEQETQYF; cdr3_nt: TGTGCCAGCAGCCAAGGGACTAGCGGGAGCTGGGAGCAAGAGACCCAGTACTTC
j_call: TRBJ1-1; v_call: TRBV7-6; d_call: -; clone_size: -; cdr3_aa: CASSSRMMAGNTEAFF; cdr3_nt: TGTGCCAGCAGCTCACGCATGATGGCGGGGAACACTGAAGCTTTCTTT
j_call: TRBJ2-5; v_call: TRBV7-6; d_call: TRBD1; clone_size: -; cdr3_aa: CASSLGLTGVETQYF; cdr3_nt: TGTGCCAGCAGCTTAGGTCTTACAGGGGTAGAGACCCAGTACTTC
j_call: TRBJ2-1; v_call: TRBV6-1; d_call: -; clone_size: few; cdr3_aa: CASSEREVWGSEFF; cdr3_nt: TGTGCCAGCAGTGAACGGGAAGTCTGGGGTTCGGAGTTCTTC
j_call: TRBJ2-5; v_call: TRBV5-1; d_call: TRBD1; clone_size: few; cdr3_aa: CASSGQGVEETQYF; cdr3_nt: TGCGCCAGCAGTGGACAGGGCGTGGAAGAGACCCAGTACTTC
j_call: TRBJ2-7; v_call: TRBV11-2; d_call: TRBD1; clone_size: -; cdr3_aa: CASSRGQGDKYF; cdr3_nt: TGTGCCAGCAGCCGGGGACAGGGGGATAAGTACTTC
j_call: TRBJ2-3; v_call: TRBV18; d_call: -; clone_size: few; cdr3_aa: CASSPPAPSTDTQYF; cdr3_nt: TGTGCCAGCTCACCACCGGCACCATCCACAGATACGCAGTATTTT
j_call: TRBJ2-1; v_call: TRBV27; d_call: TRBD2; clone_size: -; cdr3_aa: CASSYSGRADSEQFF; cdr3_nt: TGTGCCAGCAGTTATAGCGGGAGGGCGGATAGCGAGCAGTTCTTC
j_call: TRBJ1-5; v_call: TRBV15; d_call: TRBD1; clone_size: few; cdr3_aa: CATSRDRDREEQPQHF; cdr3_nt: TGTGCCACCAGCAGAGATAGGGACAGGGAAGAACAGCCCCAGCATTTT
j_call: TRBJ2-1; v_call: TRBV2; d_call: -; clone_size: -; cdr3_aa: CASSSSGERYNEQFF; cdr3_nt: TGTGCCAGCAGCTCTTCGGGAGAGAGGTACAATGAGCAGTTCTTC
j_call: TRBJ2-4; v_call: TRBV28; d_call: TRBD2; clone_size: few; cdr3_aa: CASSPGGLAGNIQYF; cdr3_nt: TGTGCCAGCAGTCCAGGGGGACTAGCGGGAAACATTCAGTACTTC
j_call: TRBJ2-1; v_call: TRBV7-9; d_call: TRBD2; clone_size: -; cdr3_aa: CASSLGTSRNNEQFF; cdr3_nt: TGTGCCAGCAGCTTAGGGACTAGTAGGAACAATGAGCAGTTCTTC
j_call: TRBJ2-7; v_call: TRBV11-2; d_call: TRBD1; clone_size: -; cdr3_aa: CASSLASGDRAGYEQYF; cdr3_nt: TGTGCCAGCAGCTTAGCAAGCGGGGACAGGGCTGGCTACGAGCAGTACTTC
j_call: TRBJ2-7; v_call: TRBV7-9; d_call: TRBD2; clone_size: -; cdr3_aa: CASSYPTGGRNEQYF; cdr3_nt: TGTGCCAGCAGCTATCCGACGGGAGGGAGGAACGAGCAGTACTTC
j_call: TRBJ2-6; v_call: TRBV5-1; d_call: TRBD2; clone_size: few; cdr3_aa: CASSLLAGESGANVLTF; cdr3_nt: TGCGCCAGCAGCTTGCTAGCGGGAGAGTCAGGGGCCAACGTCCTGACTTTC
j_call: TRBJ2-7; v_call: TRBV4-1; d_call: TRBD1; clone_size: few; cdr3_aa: CASGPGQGARGSSYEQYF; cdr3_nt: TGCGCCAGTGGTCCGGGACAGGGGGCGAGGGGGAGCTCCTACGAGCAGTACTTC
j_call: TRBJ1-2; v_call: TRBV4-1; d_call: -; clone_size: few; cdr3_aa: CASSQDTFAAGGYTF; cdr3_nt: TGCGCCAGCAGCCAAGACACCTTCGCCGCAGGCGGCTACACCTTC
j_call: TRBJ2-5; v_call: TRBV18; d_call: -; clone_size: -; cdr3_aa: CASSPPQGWTQETQYF; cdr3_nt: TGTGCCAGCTCACCACCGCAGGGTTGGACCCAAGAGACCCAGTACTTC
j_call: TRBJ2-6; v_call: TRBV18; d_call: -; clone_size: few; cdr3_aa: CASSSQGSGANVLTF; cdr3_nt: TGTGCCAGCTCATCCCAGGGTTCTGGGGCCAACGTCCTGACTTTC
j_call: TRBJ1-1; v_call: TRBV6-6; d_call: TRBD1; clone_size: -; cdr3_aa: CASSHGTEREAFF; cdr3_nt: TGTGCCAGCAGTCACGGGACAGAGAGAGAAGCTTTCTTT